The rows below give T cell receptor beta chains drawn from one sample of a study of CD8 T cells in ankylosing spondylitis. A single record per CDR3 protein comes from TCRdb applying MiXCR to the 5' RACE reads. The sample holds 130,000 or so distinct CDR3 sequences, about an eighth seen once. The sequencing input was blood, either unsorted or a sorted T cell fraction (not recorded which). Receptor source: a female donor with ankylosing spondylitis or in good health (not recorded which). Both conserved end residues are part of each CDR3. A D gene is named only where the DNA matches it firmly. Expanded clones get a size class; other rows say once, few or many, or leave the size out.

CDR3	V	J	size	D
CSATPSDTQYF	TRBV20-1	TRBJ2-3	.	.
CASSTLLSGKNYNEQFF	TRBV19	TRBJ2-1	few	TRBD2
CASSWGYRTVGNEQFF	TRBV5-1	TRBJ2-1	many	.
CASSENNSPLHF	TRBV2	TRBJ1-6	many	.
CAISDKRTSRYNEQFF	TRBV10-3	TRBJ2-1	many	TRBD2
CSASPASGGDRSYNEQFF	TRBV20-1	TRBJ2-1	many	TRBD2
CASSFTGGYGYTF	TRBV7-2	TRBJ1-2	.	.
CASSQGNTEAFF	TRBV12-3/TRBV12-4	TRBJ1-1	medium-sized	.
CASSTQGVRQPQHF	TRBV19	TRBJ1-5	many	TRBD1
CSAEGPGQGAPYGYTF	TRBV20-1	TRBJ1-2	many	TRBD1
CASSPPSSTGELFF	TRBV11-3	TRBJ2-2	many	.
CASSHSGNTIYF	TRBV11-2	TRBJ1-3	many	.
CASSLPQGYEQYF	TRBV12-3/TRBV12-4	TRBJ2-7	many	.
CASSLRGEGPYNEQFF	TRBV11-3	TRBJ2-1	.	.
CASSPTDRGELFF	TRBV12-3/TRBV12-4	TRBJ2-2	.	TRBD1
CASSFTLASYEQYF	TRBV28	TRBJ2-7	many	.
CASSEALAGTTDTQYF	TRBV2	TRBJ2-3	many	TRBD2
CSAPDSEGVVF	TRBV20-1	TRBJ2-3	many	.
CASSSGTSPGNTIYF	TRBV5-1	TRBJ1-3	many	.
CASALDRGNEKLFF	TRBV5-6	TRBJ1-4	many	TRBD1
CASSLLDGAYEQYF	TRBV7-2	TRBJ2-7	few	.
CASSLGWTGRNYEQYF	TRBV11-2	TRBJ2-7	.	TRBD1
CASSQPTSPDTQYF	TRBV4-2	TRBJ2-3	many	.
CASSLAAGSVVGTQYF	TRBV5-1	TRBJ2-5	many	.
CSASRDRGLYGYTF	TRBV20-1	TRBJ1-2	.	TRBD1
CASSSSGSTYNEQFF	TRBV11-2	TRBJ2-1	many	TRBD2
CASSTFRGRGLSGNTIYF	TRBV6-1	TRBJ1-3	many	TRBD1
CSVSGEGYEQYF	TRBV29-1	TRBJ2-7	.	TRBD2
CASSLRHRVGELFF	TRBV11-2	TRBJ2-2	many	.
CASSVSGSLFF	TRBV2	TRBJ2-1	many	TRBD2
CSVGLRDRVGTEAFF	TRBV29-1	TRBJ1-1	.	TRBD1
CASSVASGSYNEQFF	TRBV5-1	TRBJ2-1	many	TRBD2
CASSYSLTRGLTDTQYF	TRBV6-5	TRBJ2-3	many	.
CACEGDNKAFF	TRBV30	TRBJ1-1	.	.
CASSYRDQDTF	TRBV28	TRBJ1-2	.	.
CAWSVELGQWNNEQFF	TRBV30	TRBJ2-1	.	.
CASIGGDSNQPQHF	TRBV28	TRBJ1-5	many	.
CASSWIKGVEETQYF	TRBV5-1	TRBJ2-5	many	.
CASSMEGLGGTEAFF	TRBV5-1	TRBJ1-1	.	.
CASSPGTAETQYF	TRBV27	TRBJ2-5	few	TRBD1
CASSPQGVGTEAFF	TRBV3-1	TRBJ1-1	many	TRBD1
CASSHGGWGTNEKLFF	TRBV14	TRBJ1-4	many	.